Listed below are T cell receptor beta chains from one sample, sequenced in a study of regulatory T cells in long-lasting Graves disease. TCRdb passed the multiplex PCR reads through MiXCR, listing each CDR3 protein once. The sample records more than 350,000 distinct CDR3 sequences, approximately 22% being singletons. The sequencing here drew on peripheral blood mononuclear cells (PBMCs), taken when the disease was refractory, from a patient treated with antithyroid drugs. These receptors originate from a female donor with Graves disease. CDR3s include the opening cysteine and the closing phenylalanine or tryptophan. The D gene is left open where the match is weak. Expanded clones get a size class; other rows say once, few or many, or leave the size out.

D | size | J | V | length | CDR3 | DNA
TRBD2 | few | TRBJ2-3 | TRBV7-2 | 14 | CASGSGLAGHTQYF | TGTGCCAGCGGTTCGGGACTAGCGGGCCATACGCAGTATTTT
TRBD1 | . | TRBJ2-1 | TRBV28 | 15 | CASSQPGQQGNEQFF | TGTGCCAGCAGTCAACCGGGACAGCAAGGCAATGAGCAGTTCTTC
. | few | TRBJ2-1 | TRBV28 | 12 | CASSKGRNEQFF | TGTGCCAGTTCGAAGGGGCGGAATGAGCAGTTCTTC
. | . | TRBJ2-7 | TRBV5-1 | 16 | CASSLAGSPGLDEQYF | TGCGCCAGCAGCTTGGCCGGTTCCCCCGGGCTAGACGAGCAGTACTTC
TRBD1 | many | TRBJ1-5 | TRBV11-1 | 15 | CASSPGQGSSQPQHF | TGTGCCAGCAGCCCCGGACAGGGATCAAGTCAGCCCCAGCATTTT
. | . | TRBJ2-7 | TRBV11-2 | 15 | CASSPDPGEGYEQYF | TGTGCCAGCAGCCCAGACCCGGGGGAAGGCTACGAGCAGTACTTC
. | many | TRBJ2-7 | TRBV19 | 15 | CASSMGSGLTYEQYF | TGTGCCAGTAGTATGGGGTCAGGGCTGACCTACGAGCAGTACTTC
TRBD1 | . | TRBJ2-7 | TRBV3-1 | 14 | CASSRGTDGYEQYF | TGTGCCAGCAGCCGAGGGACAGACGGCTACGAGCAGTACTTC
. | few | TRBJ1-5 | TRBV10-1 | 15 | CASSEWGDSNQPQHF | TGCGCCAGCAGTGAGTGGGGTGATAGCAATCAGCCCCAGCATTTT
. | many | TRBJ1-5 | TRBV2 | 16 | CASSVVGGGLNQPQHF | TGTGCCAGCAGTGTGGTGGGCGGGGGCCTAAATCAGCCCCAGCATTTT
. | . | TRBJ1-1 | TRBV4-1 | 15 | CASGGGAGKNTEAFF | TGCGCCAGCGGGGGGGGCGCTGGTAAAAACACTGAAGCTTTCTTT
. | . | TRBJ2-7 | TRBV20-1 | 12 | CSSRDSLYEQYF | TGCAGTTCCCGGGACTCACTCTACGAGCAGTACTTC
TRBD1 | . | TRBJ1-5 | TRBV28 | 17 | CASSLWAAGGGRQPQHF | TGTGCCAGCAGTTTATGGGCGGCAGGGGGAGGGAGGCAGCCCCAGCATTTT
. | many | TRBJ2-5 | TRBV3-1 | 13 | CASSQDVRTTQYF | TGTGCCAGCAGCCAAGATGTGCGTACGACCCAGTACTTC
TRBD1 | . | TRBJ2-7 | TRBV5-8 | 15 | CASSPDGTGVYEQYF | TGTGCCAGCAGCCCGGATGGGACAGGGGTCTACGAGCAGTACTTC
. | many | TRBJ2-1 | TRBV7-8 | 12 | CASSLGNNEQFF | TGTGCCAGCAGCCTGGGAAACAATGAGCAGTTCTTC